This T cell receptor beta chain was sequenced in a study of Ad26.COV2.S vaccination and SARS-CoV-2 variants (dated by TCRdb to about 2021). About the investigation overall: Donors in the vaccine arm were drawn from COV1001, a multicentre, randomized, double-blind, placebo-controlled phase I-IIa trial testing Ad26.COV2.S in healthy adults. Participants in the trial were split at random into five groups of five each, receiving low-dose or high-dose Ad26.COV2.S once or twice, or else placebo on both occasions. Dosing of Ad26.COV2.S was intramuscular, at either 5x10^10 or 1x10^11 viral particles, delivered as one shot or as two shots spaced 56 days apart. Sequencing of the TCRbeta repertoire served to evaluate the specificity and breadth of SARS-CoV-2-reactive T cell receptors following Ad26.COV2.S vaccination. The TCR-sequenced set comprised about 32 samples: around 20 Ad26.COV2.S vaccine recipients, 5 placebo recipients and 8 SARS-CoV-2 convalescent individuals. Throughout the experiments and outcome assessment, investigators stayed blinded to trial group allocation. What the work shows at the level of the full study, not this receptor alone: Spike-specific TCR breadth was higher in Ad26.COV2.S recipients than in placebo recipients (P = 0.0014). The study was not powered to compare responses between vaccine doses or regimens. Non-spike TCR breadth was comparable between vaccine and placebo recipients, consistent with the vaccine containing only spike. The authors noted that total T cell responses may have been underestimated by the TCR breadth and depth analyses. After vaccination, spike-specific CD8+ and CD4+ T cell responses were reported to show substantial breadth.

A word on this clone: No cognate antigen has been identified for it. One base away there is no much larger clone; base qualities are not given.

The meaning of the sample's treatment or condition label: approximately 18 received Ad26.COV2.S at low or high dose, single or two shots; several received placebo; per-sample allocation not given. Repertoires of vaccine and placebo recipients were sequenced from samples collected on day 63 after the first injection. Cohort 1b enrolled about two dozen adults aged 18-55 years at a single site in Boston, USA, between 29 July and 7 August 2020. Ad26.COV2.S consisted of a replication-incompetent adenovirus type 26 vector by which a prefusion-stabilized SARS-CoV-2 spike protein from the original Wuhan strain was expressed. TCRbeta CDR3 regions were sequenced with the immunoSEQ Assay. After extraction, genomic DNA underwent amplification by bias-controlled multiplex PCR, followed by high-throughput sequencing. The authors' pipeline ran thus. To quantify the absolute abundance of every unique TCRbeta CDR3 region, sequences were collapsed and filtered. T cell fraction was estimated by normalizing TCRbeta template counts to usable DNA, with usable DNA measured through amplification of reference genes found in all nucleated cells. Repertoire TCRs were annotated as SARS-CoV-2-specific when V gene, CDR3 amino acid sequence and J gene were exactly matched to a known reactive TCR set. The reference SARS-CoV-2 TCR set was obtained from MIRA and was filtered for enrichment in COVID-19-positive ImmuneCODE repertoires, whereby public or cross-reactive TCRs were removed. Using the MIRA antigens, annotated TCRs were further analysed by specific ORF or by position within an ORF. Breadth was defined as the number of annotated unique rearrangements divided by the total number of unique productive rearrangements, and depth was defined as the summed frequency of the annotated unique rearrangements. TCR breadth was compared between groups using two-sided Wilcoxon rank-sum tests. The immuneACCESS repertoire file appears here via TCRdb, limited to in-frame rearrangements. These files lack a portion of the clones; in checked studies, under half of the deficit traces to unresolved V genes, and the cause of the others is not known. That table furnishes V, J and clone size, whereas the DNA furnished D and trimming. In all, the sample holds roughly 450,000 clones, and over 75% of those were seen once. 9.5% to 15% of the sample rests with the top ten.

Trimming costs V 2 bases and J 2 bases, and their ends lie 10 bases apart. The CDR3 runs 14 residues from the cysteine to the phenylalanine. Just the 42-base CDR3 DNA is kept, in frame starting at base 1. Via the germline V gene, CDR1 is SGHVS and CDR2 FQNEAQ. Specimen: peripheral blood, collected in a trial of Ad26.COV2.S vaccine versus placebo. Rearrangement joined TRBV7-8 to TRBJ2-7, and possibly TRBD1, on 6 matching bases. The clonotype comes from a person aged 18-60 years who received the Ad26.COV2.S COVID-19 vaccine or a placebo. The sequence in DNA is TGTGCCAGCAGCTTACGTTGGGGGCCCTACGAGCAGTACTTC. Its product reads: CASSLRWGPYEQYF.